The rows below give T cell receptor beta chains drawn from one sample of a study of cytomegalovirus exposure and HLA in healthy donors. The table came from immunoSEQ multiplex PCR; TCRdb's copy has only in-frame clones and leaves some out. The sample has 60,000 to 80,000 clones; over 60% are singletons. Sequenced: PBMCs. The receptors were sampled from a woman aged 25 to 39 in good health and CMV-seronegative. CDR3s leave out the opening cysteine and the closing phenylalanine or tryptophan. The order of the fields is J gene, V gene, CDR3 protein.

TRBJ2-5 | TRBV4-3 | ASSQDSGSGQETQY
TRBJ1-2 | TRBV19 | ASSTTDRLYGYT
TRBJ2-2 | TRBV6-6 | ASSYSGVTGELF
TRBJ2-5 | TRBV28 | ASSLPSSGRSAETQY
TRBJ1-1 | TRBV6-5 | ASISQGRGTEAF
TRBJ1-2 | TRBV6-6 | ASSYHDKYGYT
TRBJ2-3 | TRBV7-9 | ASSSGLAVTDTQY
TRBJ1-5 | TRBV28 | ASSGHYSNQPQH
TRBJ2-5 | TRBV5-1 | ASRSISGAQETQY
TRBJ1-4 | TRBV28 | ASSLDSATNEKLF
TRBJ2-1 | TRBV6-1 | ASKLEYNEQF
TRBJ1-1 | TRBV28 | ASSPRRGVATTEAF
TRBJ1-2 | TRBV19 | ASSMGTRTNYGYT
TRBJ2-1 | TRBV6-5 | ASSATGHEQF
TRBJ2-3 | TRBV11-2 | ASSYYLTDTQY
TRBJ2-7 | TRBV5-4 | ASSGGTDSYEQY
TRBJ2-4 | TRBV6-4 | ASSEVAGINIQY
TRBJ1-2 | TRBV5-1 | ASSSSGGYT
TRBJ2-3 | TRBV19 | ASSRREGQGDTQY
TRBJ2-5 | TRBV15 | ATSRDQLKGFAGGPGETQY
TRBJ1-2 | TRBV11-3 | ASSSPGQGGYGYT
TRBJ2-1 | TRBV7-8 | ASSQGDRGKNEQF